These 7 T cell receptor beta chains originate from one sample sequenced in a study of CD8 T cells in ankylosing spondylitis. MiXCR, run by TCRdb on the 5' RACE reads, gives a single entry per CDR3 protein. The repertoire holds approximately 300,000 distinct CDR3 sequences, with about 20% as singletons. Sequencing was carried out using blood, either unsorted or a sorted T cell fraction (not recorded which). The receptor set was obtained from a male donor with ankylosing spondylitis or in good health (not recorded which).

There are a few counts of this clonotype. This rearrangement joins TRBV7-3 to TRBJ2-1; 13 bases agree with TRBD2. This CDR3 region has 15 residues. After removal of 3 bases from V and 9 bases from J, the junction contained 5 bases not matched to a gene. Germline values: CDR1 SGHTA, CDR2 FQGTGA. The CDR3 DNA follows: TGTGCCAGCAGCTTCGGACTAGCGGGAGTTCTTGAGCAGTTCTTC. Its protein is CASSFGLAGVLEQFF.

The chain links TRBV10-3 to TRBJ1-2; D gene unclear. Germline V gives CDR1 ENHRY, CDR2 SYGVKD. The CDR3 extends over 15 amino acids. V was shortened by 0 bases and J by 1 base, with 9 bases between the two germline ends. CDR3 region: CAISESVSYNYGYTF. CDR3 nucleotides: TGTGCCATCAGTGAGTCTGTCAGTTATAACTATGGCTACACCTTC.

The gene calls are TRBV20-1 and TRBJ2-5; 7 bases are shared with TRBD2. The V segment lost 3 bases and the J segment 2 bases; nucleotides outside the gene matches: 9. In germline, CDR1 is DFQATT, CDR2 SNEGSKA (reference sequence). This CDR3 is built from 15 residues. The CDR3 reads CSASAPSGYQETQYF. In DNA, the CDR3 is TGCAGTGCTAGCGCGCCTAGCGGATATCAAGAGACCCAGTACTTC.

This clonotype was counted a few times. This chain connects TRBV6-5 to TRBJ2-3; possible D gene TRBD1, 6 bases. The CDR3 has 17 residues. The germline V gene has CDR1 MNHEY and CDR2 SVGAGI. V gave up 0 bases and J gave up 4 bases, with 17 bases separating them. Written as DNA, the CDR3 is TGTGCCAGCAGTTACTCCGGGGTCAGGGGCATCGCAGATACGCAGTATTTT. Residues: CASSYSGVRGIADTQYF.

This clonotype was detected a few times. The CDR3 loop reads CASIGTSAYNEQFF. CDR3 sequence (DNA): TGTGCCAGCATCGGGACTAGCGCTTACAATGAGCAGTTCTTC. This chain connects TRBV12-3 or TRBV12-4 to TRBJ2-1, with 10 bases fitting TRBD2. This CDR3 region has 14 residues. V shed 7 bases, J shed 4 bases, and the junction held 4 bases outside the gene matches.

This clonotype was observed a handful of times. The chain employs TRBV5-1 and TRBJ2-1; D call uncertain. V lost 2 bases, J lost 6 bases, and 9 bases lay in between. Germline-derived CDR1 and CDR2 are SGHRS and YFSETQ. CDR3 size: 13 residues. In DNA form, the CDR3 reads TGCGCCAGCAGCTTCACCTCCGGCAATGAGCAGTTCTTC. Translation: CASSFTSGNEQFF.

The chain couples TRBV12-3 or TRBV12-4 to TRBJ1-5; 8 nucleotides align to TRBD1. The trim removed 2 bases at V and 5 bases at J, leaving 14 bases unmatched. This CDR3 comprises 18 residues. The CDR3 DNA sequence: TGTGCCAGCAGTTTAACCCCAGACAGGGGTTTTTTTGATCAGCCCCAGCATTTT. Its protein product is CASSLTPDRGFFDQPQHF.